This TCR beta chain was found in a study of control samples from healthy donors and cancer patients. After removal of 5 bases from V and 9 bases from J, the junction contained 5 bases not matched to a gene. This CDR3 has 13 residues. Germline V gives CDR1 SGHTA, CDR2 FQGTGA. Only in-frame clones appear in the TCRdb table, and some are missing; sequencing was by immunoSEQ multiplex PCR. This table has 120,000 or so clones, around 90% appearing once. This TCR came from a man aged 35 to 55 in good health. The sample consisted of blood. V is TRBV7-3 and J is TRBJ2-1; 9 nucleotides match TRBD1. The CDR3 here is CASSTDRGGEQFF. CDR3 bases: TGTGCCAGCAGCACGGACAGGGGTGGTGAGCAGTTCTTC.